A single sample gave rise to the 23 T cell receptor beta chains below, sequenced in a study of blood T cells in healthy people across ages. A second PCR of 7 to 11 cycles used a sample-barcoded 5' primer and a J-beta primer mix. TCRdb used MiXCR to reprocess the 5' RACE reads, holding one entry per CDR3 protein. The repertoire has about 1.6 million distinct CDR3 sequences, roughly 30% of them found once; the top ten carry roughly 10%. Sequencing used blood. Receptors were obtained from a woman aged 25-40 years in good health.

The CDR3 reads CASSPTIGTEAFF. Written as DNA, the CDR3 is TGTGCCAGCAGTCCCACTATTGGCACTGAAGCTTTCTTT. V and J are TRBV6-5 and TRBJ1-1; D is uncertain. Germline V gene sequence: CDR1 MNHEY, CDR2 SVGAGI. Trimming removed 5 bases from V and 4 bases from J, with 11 bases in between. The CDR3 is 13 amino acids.

This clonotype has a handful of counts. The rearrangement joins TRBV20-1 to TRBJ2-7; 8 positions agree with TRBD1. The CDR3 sequence is 13 residues long. The V segment lost 6 bases and the J segment 2 bases; nucleotides outside the gene matches: 6. Germline V CDR1 and CDR2: DFQATT, SNEGSKA (reference sequence). The CDR3 DNA reads TGCAGTGCACCGACAGGGGCACCCTACGAGCAGTACTTC. Protein product: CSAPTGAPYEQYF.

The chain is built from TRBV5-5 and TRBJ2-7, with 15 positions matching TRBD2. Looked up from germline, CDR1 is SGHKS and CDR2 is YYEKEE (reference sequence). V lost 4 bases to trimming and J lost 3 bases; unmatched junction nucleotides: 5. The CDR3 runs to 16 residues. The CDR3 nucleotides read TGTGCCAGCAGCGGACGGACTAGCGGGAGGGTCTACGAGCAGTACTTC. Translating it yields CASSGRTSGRVYEQYF.

This clonotype was observed a few times. The rearrangement joins TRBV30 to TRBJ1-2; D is unclear. V lost 0 bases and J 3 bases, leaving 20 bases between the germline ends. Germline V gene sequence: CDR1 GTSNPN, CDR2 SVGIG (reference sequence). The CDR3 spans 17 residues. The CDR3 sequence: CAWSVSRRRSSYYGYTF. CDR3 nucleotides: TGTGCCTGGAGTGTAAGCCGGCGGCGGAGTTCCTACTATGGCTACACCTTC.

V and J are TRBV7-2 and TRBJ2-7; D possibly corresponds to TRBD2 (6 bases). Germline V gene data show CDR1 as SGHTA and CDR2 as FQGNSA. This CDR3 region has 14 residues. Trimming removed 1 base from V and 4 bases from J, with 11 bases in between. As DNA, the CDR3 is TGTGCCAGCAGCTTAGGGTTTGGGGGGTACGAGCAGTACTTC. Translated: CASSLGFGGYEQYF.

The CDR3 DNA sequence: TGCAGCGCGGTTCAGGGATTGTTAGGCACTGAAGCTTTCTTT. Amino acid sequence: CSAVQGLLGTEAFF. The rearrangement uses TRBV29-1 and TRBJ1-1, with D perhaps TRBD1 (5 bases). V was trimmed by 7 bases and J by 4 bases, leaving 19 bases between them. The length of the CDR3 is 14 residues. Germline V gives CDR1 SQVTM, CDR2 ANQGSEA.

The chain combines TRBV27 with TRBJ2-7, with 7 nucleotides matching TRBD1. Looked up from germline, CDR1 is MNHEY and CDR2 is SMNVEV (reference sequence). J gave up 4 bases and V 2 bases, and 8 bases lay outside the gene matches. The CDR3 runs 15 residues. The CDR3 nucleotides read TGTGCCAGCAGTTTACTGGGACAGCCCGGGTACGAGCAGTACTTC. It codes for CASSLLGQPGYEQYF.

The chain couples TRBV30 to TRBJ1-4; 7 bases map to TRBD1. Germline values: CDR1 GTSNPN, CDR2 SVGIG (reference sequence). V was clipped by 8 bases and J by 5 bases; unmatched bases: 5. The CDR3 runs 12 residues. The CDR3 loop is CATTGDNEKLFF. The CDR3 DNA reads as TGTGCCACAACAGGGGACAATGAAAAACTGTTTTTT.

The sample holds one count of this clonotype. One base away lies a much larger clone, so this may be a sequencing read error. The rearrangement uses TRBV20-1 and TRBJ1-2; 9 bases agree with TRBD1. The CDR3 contains 14 residues. The germline gives CDR1 DFQATT, CDR2 SNEGSKA (reference sequence). The CDR3: CSARIQGAGYGHTF. CDR3 DNA: TGCAGTGCTAGAATACAGGGGGCCGGCTATGGCCACACCTTC.

The chain carries TRBV12-3 or TRBV12-4 and TRBJ2-5, with 8 nucleotides matching TRBD1. J was trimmed by 3 bases and V by 10 bases; bases with no gene match: 7. This CDR3 comprises 13 residues. CDR3 in amino acids: CATGQGWEETQYF. DNA of the CDR3: TGTGCCACCGGACAGGGTTGGGAAGAGACCCAGTACTTC.

This clonotype was seen a handful of times. The chain is built from TRBV7-2 and TRBJ2-7, with 10 bases matching TRBD2. CDR1 and CDR2 (germline): SGHTA, FQGNSA. The CDR3 has 15 residues. Germline trimming cut 6 bases from V and 1 base from J; bases unmatched to any gene: 6. DNA of the CDR3: TGTGCCAGCAGTGTAATAGCGGGGGGATCCTACGAGCAGTACTTC. Translation gives CASSVIAGGSYEQYF.

The CDR3 is CASSYRASDEQFF. In DNA form, the CDR3 reads TGTGCCAGCAGTTACCGGGCTTCCGATGAGCAGTTCTTC. The chain couples TRBV6-5 to TRBJ2-1; D not certain. CDR3 size: 13 residues. Trimming removed 2 bases at V and 8 bases at J, with 10 bases between. Looked up from germline, CDR1 is MNHEY and CDR2 is SVGAGI.

This clonotype was seen a handful of times. The rearrangement links TRBV5-1 to TRBJ2-1; D is perhaps TRBD2 (7 bases). Germline V CDR1 and CDR2: SGHRS, YFSETQ. This CDR3 region has 17 residues. Trimming pared 4 bases from V and 5 bases from J, leaving 22 bases between. In DNA form, the CDR3 reads TGCGCCAGCAGCCCCGGGGGGCGGGGTAAGGTTCACAATGAGCAGTTCTTC. Amino acids: CASSPGGRGKVHNEQFF.

This clonotype was counted only a few times. The chain recombines TRBV3-1 with TRBJ2-5; D ambiguous. TRBJ2-7 matches the DNA end more closely, so the J call is doubtful. In germline, CDR1 is LGHDT, CDR2 YNNKEL (reference sequence). The CDR3 totals 13 residues. CDR3 coding DNA: TGTGCCAGCAGCCAACGGAAAACCTACGAGCAGTACTTC. This gives the protein CASSQRKTYEQYF.

There are a few counts of this clonotype. V is TRBV3-1 and J is TRBJ2-5; no reliable D call. V shed 0 bases and J shed 4 bases, with 12 bases lying between them. Germline V gives CDR1 LGHDT, CDR2 YNNKEL (reference sequence). CDR3 length: 15 amino acids. Written as DNA, the CDR3 is TGTGCCAGCAGCCAAGAGGCCTCCTTCGTAGAGACCCAGTACTTC. As protein: CASSQEASFVETQYF.

This clonotype came up once. The DNA is left out, because the CDR3 cannot be placed on it with certainty; the CDR3 is given as TCRdb lists it. The chain is built from TRBV2 and TRBJ1-2; the D call TRBD1 from the table was never checked on the DNA. The CDR3 region is 14 residues in length, termini included. Germline V CDR1 and CDR2: SNHLY, FYNNEI. CDR3 protein: CASSSLDKNYGYTF.

A note on this clonotype: At one end, the junction sequence differs from germline, possibly due to a read error. The chain combines TRBV20-1 with TRBJ2-7, with D tentatively TRBD2 (6 bases). The length of the CDR3 is 14 residues. Looked up from germline, CDR1 is DFQATT and CDR2 is SNEGSKA (reference sequence). The CDR3 DNA reads TGCAGTGCTAGAGTTAGCGGCCTCTCCTACGAGCGGTACTTC. Residues: CSARVSGLSYERYF.

This clonotype occurred a few times. V usage is TRBV29-1 and J usage is TRBJ1-1; tentative D call: TRBD1 (6 bases). Looked up from germline, CDR1 is SQVTM and CDR2 is ANQGSEA. The length of the CDR3 is 13 residues. Trimming left V 6 bases short and J 1 base short, with 12 bases between. The CDR3 sequence is CSVGGEGNTEAFF. The CDR3 nucleotides read TGCAGCGTCGGGGGCGAGGGGAACACTGAAGCTTTCTTT.

This sequence joins TRBV4-2 and TRBJ2-1, with TRBD2 matching 7 bases. The CDR3 has 15 amino acids. V shed 3 bases and J 6 bases; nucleotides not matched to a gene: 8. Germline-derived CDR1 and CDR2 are LGHNA and YNFKEQ. CDR3 sequence: CASSHPLGLSNEQFF. The DNA for the CDR3 is TGTGCCAGCAGCCATCCCCTGGGACTAAGCAATGAGCAGTTCTTC.

CDR3 sequence (DNA): TGTGCCTGGAGGGAGCGAGGCTACACCTTC. Protein: CAWRERGYTF. The J gene is TRBJ1-2, the V gene TRBV30; D call uncertain. Germline CDR1 reads GTSNPN; CDR2 reads SVGIG (reference sequence). V was shortened by 3 bases and J by 8 bases, with 7 bases between the two germline ends. This CDR3 is built from 10 residues.

V usage is TRBV29-1 and J usage is TRBJ2-5, with unresolved D. Germline V CDR1 and CDR2: SQVTM, ANQGSEA. The CDR3 loop spans 11 amino acids. With 5 bases removed from V and 1 base from J, the gap between germline ends came to 5 bases. For the CDR3, the DNA is TGCAGCGTTATGGTCCAAGAGACCCAGTACTTC. Translation: CSVMVQETQYF.

In its sample, this clonotype was seen a few times. The gene calls are TRBV10-3 and TRBJ2-3; TRBD1 might be the D (5 bases). Trimming left V 0 bases short and J 2 bases short, with 12 bases between. Per the germline V gene, CDR1 is ENHRY and CDR2 is SYGVKD. CDR3 length: 16 residues. The CDR3 DNA is TGTGCCATCAGTGAGTCGAAAGGGGTTATCACAGATACGCAGTATTTT. It codes for CAISESKGVITDTQYF.

The chain carries TRBV20-1 and TRBJ2-5; no reliable D call. Per the germline V gene, CDR1 is DFQATT and CDR2 is SNEGSKA (reference sequence). V shed 1 base and J shed 5 bases, with 14 bases lying between them. The CDR3 runs to 14 residues. Written as DNA, the CDR3 is TGCAGTGCTAGAGCCCACCGGGCCCGGGAGACCCAGTACTTC. It translates to CSARAHRARETQYF.